Presented here are 26 T cell receptor beta chains from one specimen sequenced in a study of T cells in Graves' hyperthyroidism and ophthalmopathy. It was RNA transcripts that yielded the amplified TCR beta CDR3 regions. When the TCR CDR3 underwent first-round RT-PCR, the HTBI primer set was used. In TCRdb, the multiplex PCR reads were re-called with MiXCR into one record per CDR3 protein. Here the sample spans a few hundred thousand distinct CDR3 sequences, roughly 50% being singletons. The sequenced sample was peripheral blood or thyroid tissue (not recorded which). These receptors came from a woman aged 18-35 years with Graves' hyperthyroidism.

The chain is built from TRBV6-6 and TRBJ2-7; the D gene is possibly TRBD2 (6 bases). Trimming left V 5 bases short and J 9 bases short, with 11 bases between. CDR1 MNHNY and CDR2 SVGAGI come from the germline V gene (reference sequence). The CDR3 runs to 11 residues. The DNA of the CDR3 is TGTGCCAGCAGTGAAGAGGAGGGGCAGTACTTC. It codes for CASSEEEGQYF.

The J gene is TRBJ1-5, the V gene TRBV10-3; tentative D call: TRBD1 (5 bases). The CDR3 runs to 11 residues. The V end was cut by 11 bases, the J end by 7 bases, with 12 bases between. CDR1 and CDR2 from the germline V gene are ENHRY and SYGVKD. The CDR3 nucleotides read TGTGCCCCATCTGGGGGGCAGCCCCAGCATTTT. It specifies CAPSGGQPQHF.

The J gene is TRBJ1-2, the V gene TRBV10-3; TRBD1 might be the D (5 bases). V was cut by 2 bases and J by 2 bases, with 12 bases left in between. The CDR3 is made up of 15 amino acids. In germline, CDR1 is ENHRY, CDR2 SYGVKD. For the CDR3, the DNA is TGTGCCATCAGTGAGCCAGGGCACGGAAACTATGGCTACACCTTC. Its protein product is CAISEPGHGNYGYTF.

This rearrangement joins TRBV20-1 to TRBJ1-5, with TRBD1 matching over 7 bases. Germline CDR1 and CDR2: DFQATT and SNEGSKA (reference sequence). Germline trimming cut 5 bases from V and 4 bases from J; bases unmatched to any gene: 5. The CDR3 extends over 13 amino acids. The CDR3: CSALQGPNQPQHF. The CDR3 nucleotides read TGCAGTGCTCTACAGGGGCCAAATCAGCCCCAGCATTTT.

The J gene is TRBJ2-5, the V gene TRBV2; D is perhaps TRBD1 (6 bases). There are 14 residues in the CDR3. V lost 5 bases and J 9 bases, leaving 19 bases between the germline ends. Per germline, CDR1 SNHLY and CDR2 FYNNEI. The CDR3, as DNA: TGTGCCAGCAGTTTGGAACAGGGCGGACAGCCCCAGTACTTC. Translated, it gives CASSLEQGGQPQYF.

The chain combines TRBV7-2 with TRBJ2-2, with TRBD2 matching 8 bases. From germline, CDR1 is SGHTA and CDR2 FQGNSA. The CDR3 has 15 residues. Germline trimming cut 5 bases from V and 2 bases from J; bases unmatched to any gene: 4. The CDR3 protein is CASSPTSGNTGELFF. In nucleotides, the CDR3 is TGTGCCAGCAGCCCTACTAGCGGCAACACCGGGGAGCTGTTTTTT.

This clonotype was found a few times. This chain uses TRBV12-3 or TRBV12-4 with TRBJ1-4; TRBD1 aligns across 7 bases. This CDR3 is 15 amino acids long. Trimming took 0 bases from V and 8 from J; bases not matched to a gene: 6. CDR3 region: CASSLARGRGEKLFF. The CDR3 region has the DNA TGTGCCAGCAGTTTAGCCAGGGGGAGGGGCGAAAAACTGTTTTTT.

This clonotype was detected ten times or more. The DNA is left out, because the CDR3 cannot be placed on it with certainty; the CDR3 is given as TCRdb lists it. This rearrangement joins TRBV12-3 or TRBV12-4 to TRBJ2-5. Inclusive of both ends, the CDR3 amounts to 11 amino acids. CDR3 region: CASSFLETQYF.

The chain couples TRBV7-2 to TRBJ2-7; 9 positions match TRBD1. The J segment lost 5 bases and the V segment lost 5 bases, leaving 10 bases of the junction unmatched. The germline CDR1 and CDR2 sequences are SGHTA and FQGNSA. This CDR3 is 15 amino acids long. The CDR3 loop reads CASSTRTGVFDEQYF. The CDR3 region has the DNA TGTGCCAGCAGCACTAGGACAGGGGTTTTCGACGAGCAGTACTTC.

A few counts support this clonotype. V gene TRBV5-1 combines with J gene TRBJ1-2; D is undetermined. The V and J ends lost 4 bases and 2 bases respectively, with 15 bases between them. Germline CDR1 is SGHRS and CDR2 is YFSETQ. This CDR3 comprises 15 residues. In DNA form, the CDR3 reads TGCGCCAGCAGCGGGAGAATGGGCCGCAACTATGGCTACACCTTC. Amino acids: CASSGRMGRNYGYTF.

This clonotype was picked up many times. The gene calls are TRBV7-9 and TRBJ1-1; no definite D call. V was clipped by 2 bases and J by 8 bases, with 12 bases between them. CDR1 and CDR2 from the germline V gene are SEHNR and FQNEAQ (reference sequence). There are 13 residues in the CDR3. The CDR3 bases are TGTGCCAGCAGCTTAATAGGCGGCGACGAAGCTTTCTTT. Its translation: CASSLIGGDEAFF.

This clonotype was recorded at least ten times. This chain connects TRBV6-6 to TRBJ1-2; possible D gene TRBD1, 5 bases. V gave up 5 bases and J gave up 1 base, with 11 bases separating them. The germline CDR1 and CDR2 sequences are MNHNY and SVGAGI (reference sequence). This CDR3 is built from 14 residues. In DNA, the CDR3 is TGTGCCAGCAGTCCTGGACAACATAACTATGGCTACACCTTC. Protein product: CASSPGQHNYGYTF.

This clonotype was detected many times. Germline is not matched at one junction end, which may reflect a read error. This chain links TRBV7-9 with TRBJ2-5, with 8 bases that match TRBD1. This CDR3 comprises 13 residues. Germline CDR1 and CDR2: SEHNR and FQNEAQ (reference sequence). The CDR3 coding sequence is TGTGCTAGCAGCTTCACAGGGGGAGAGACCCAGTACTTC. This codes for CASSFTGGETQYF.

This clonotype was seen ten or more times. The J gene is TRBJ1-5, the V gene TRBV10-1, with D unresolved. Trimming took 2 bases from V and 8 from J, leaving 7 bases between them. CDR1 is WNHNN, CDR2 SYGVQD, per germline (reference sequence). CDR3 length: 12 amino acids. The CDR3 nucleotides are TGCGCCAGCAGTGAGGGACTCGAGCCCCAGCATTTT. Its translation is CASSEGLEPQHF.

This clonotype was recorded a few times. The chain combines TRBV15 with TRBJ2-5; TRBD1 is a possible D gene (6 bases). V was pared by 0 bases and J by 1 base, with 9 bases between. The CDR3 is 15 residues long. The germline gives CDR1 LNHNV, CDR2 YYDKDF (reference sequence). The CDR3 protein is CATSRDTGTQETQYF. CDR3 sequence (DNA): TGTGCCACCAGCAGAGATACAGGGACCCAAGAGACCCAGTACTTC.

This clonotype was seen a handful of times. The chain recombines TRBV5-1 with TRBJ2-2; D assignment may be TRBD1 or TRBD2 (5 bases each). From germline, CDR1 is SGHRS and CDR2 YFSETQ. Trimming took 1 base from V and 2 from J, leaving 12 bases between them. The CDR3 consists of 16 residues. This CDR3 reads CASSLSPGRNTGELFF. In DNA, the CDR3 is TGCGCCAGCAGCTTGTCACCGGGACGCAACACCGGGGAGCTGTTTTTT.

Concerning this clonotype itself: Possible read error: a much larger clone is one base away. The chain carries TRBV11-1 and TRBJ1-5; D possibly corresponds to TRBD1 (5 bases). V shed 2 bases and J shed 7 bases, with 15 bases lying between them. The CDR3 consists of 15 residues. Looked up from germline, CDR1 is SGHAT and CDR2 is FQDESV (reference sequence). The chain's CDR3 is CASSLTAGSGQPQHF. In DNA, the CDR3 is TGTGCCAGCAGCTTAACTGCAGGGTCAGGGCAGCCCCAGCATTTT.

This chain joins TRBV11-2 and TRBJ1-2; unclear D gene. This CDR3 is built from 16 residues. From germline, CDR1 is SGHAT and CDR2 FQNNGV. V was pared by 0 bases and J by 3 bases, with 14 bases between. CDR3 amino acids: CASSLDRTRRYYGYTF. The CDR3 DNA follows: TGTGCCAGCAGCTTAGATCGCACAAGGCGATACTATGGCTACACCTTC.

The chain joins TRBV25-1 to TRBJ1-5; D not resolved. The germline gives CDR1 MGHDK, CDR2 SYGVNS. V was clipped by 9 bases and J by 5 bases, with 11 bases between them. The CDR3 consists of 12 residues. The CDR3 DNA reads as TGTGCCAGAGAGGACGGAGATCAGCCCCAGCATTTT. Its protein product is CAREDGDQPQHF.

This clonotype has just one count. The V gene is TRBV24-1, the J gene TRBJ2-7; 8 bases agree with TRBD2. V dropped 9 bases and J dropped 6; count of bases not matched to a gene: 9. This CDR3 is built from 13 residues. Germline lookup yields CDR1 KGHDR and CDR2 SFDVKD. The CDR3 sequence is CATGAAGGGEQYF. In nucleotides, the CDR3 is TGTGCCACCGGGGCGGCGGGAGGTGGCGAGCAGTACTTC.

Many counts were recorded for this clonotype. The chain joins TRBV29-1 to TRBJ2-5; D tentatively reads TRBD1 or TRBD2 (5 bases each). V was clipped by 7 bases and J by 2 bases, with 17 bases between them. The V gene's germline CDR1 is SQVTM and CDR2 ANQGSEA. This CDR3 has 14 residues. The CDR3, as DNA: TGCAGCGCCTTAGACCCGGGGCAGCAAGAGACCCAGTACTTC. This translates into CSALDPGQQETQYF.

There are a few counts of this clonotype. Its ends do not fully match the called genes, so a read error is possible. The chain combines TRBV10-2 with TRBJ1-2; D may be TRBD1 (6 bases). Germline lookup yields CDR1 WSHSY and CDR2 SAAADI. CDR3 length equals 14 residues. CDR3 nucleotides: TGTGCCAGCAGTTACCAGGGGCCAAACTATGGCTACACCTTC. It specifies CASSYQGPNYGYTF.

This clonotype was observed a few times. The rearrangement links TRBV2 to TRBJ1-1; perhaps TRBD1 as D (5 bases). The CDR3 loop spans 13 amino acids. Germline V CDR1 and CDR2: SNHLY, FYNNEI. Trimming removed 9 bases at V and 5 bases at J, with 16 bases between. The CDR3 DNA sequence: TGTGCCAGACGGGCCGGGGGAGTTACTGAAGCTTTCTTT. Translated, it gives CARRAGGVTEAFF.

This chain links TRBV7-9 with TRBJ1-5; 7 nucleotides agree with TRBD1. V lost 3 bases, J lost 8 bases, and 10 bases stayed unmatched. The germline V gene has CDR1 SEHNR and CDR2 FQNEAQ (reference sequence). CDR3 length equals 15 residues. The CDR3 coding sequence is TGTGCCAGCAGCTTTGAGGGGGCAAACAGGGAGCCCCAGCATTTT. Translating it yields CASSFEGANREPQHF.

The chain employs TRBV25-1 and TRBJ1-6; D is ambiguous. CDR3 length: 15 residues. V shed 6 bases and J shed 6 bases, with 15 bases lying between them. Germline V gene sequence: CDR1 MGHDK, CDR2 SYGVNS. CDR3 amino acids: CASSVSGGPNSPLHF. CDR3 DNA: TGTGCCAGCAGCGTTAGTGGAGGACCTAATTCACCCCTCCACTTT.

The chain employs TRBV29-1 and TRBJ1-1; D remains unclear. This CDR3 is built from 11 residues. V dropped 2 bases and J dropped 10 bases, with 11 bases sitting between them. CDR1 is SQVTM, CDR2 ANQGSEA, per germline. The CDR3 is CSVEQDGRAFF. Written as DNA, the CDR3 is TGCAGCGTTGAACAGGACGGGAGAGCTTTCTTT.